The subject of this entry is one TCR beta chain. This CDR3 spans 15 amino acids. CDR1 MGHDK and CDR2 SYGVNS come from the germline V gene. The ends lost 5 bases at V and 6 bases at J; junction bases unmatched: 8. The data originate from a study of blood T cell repertoires in COVID-19. Repertoires were generated with immunoSEQ multiplex PCR, while TCRdb's copy carries only in-frame clones and drops some. The table records about 52,000 clones, about nine tenths of them present only once. The chain employs TRBV25-1 and TRBJ2-4, with 9 bases matching TRBD2. The sequencing sample was made of peripheral blood. The TCR sequence derives from a man between 65 and 80 years old with acute or convalescent COVID-19. The CDR3: CASSPTRLAVNIQYF. CDR3 sequence (DNA): TGTGCCAGCAGTCCAACGCGACTAGCGGTAAACATTCAGTACTTC.